Presented here are 13 T cell receptor beta chains from one specimen sequenced in a study of T cells in tumors after PD-1 blockade. Sequencing was performed with immunoSEQ multiplex PCR; in TCRdb, only in-frame clones are kept and a portion is missing. The sample contains roughly 60,000 clones, roughly 78% of which appear only once. Source: PBMCs, taken before anti-PD-1 treatment. These receptors were collected from a human donor with basal cell carcinoma.

The chain recombines TRBV29-1 with TRBJ2-1; TRBD2 matches 13 bases. The germline V gene encodes CDR1 SQVTM and CDR2 ANQGSEA. This CDR3 is built from 12 residues. Trimming removed 7 bases from V and 6 bases from J; junction bases left unmatched: 0. CDR3 amino acids: CSGTSGSNEQFF. CDR3 nucleotide sequence: TGCAGCGGGACTAGCGGGAGCAATGAGCAGTTCTTC.

The gene calls are TRBV6-5 and TRBJ1-1, with D unresolved. The germline V and J ends were trimmed by 6 bases and 1 base, with 15 bases remaining between them. The CDR3 is made up of 15 amino acids. Germline V gene sequence: CDR1 MNHEY, CDR2 SVGAGI. The CDR3 sequence is CASSSLGITNTEAFF. The CDR3 nucleotides are TGTGCCAGCAGCTCCCTAGGCATAACGAACACTGAAGCTTTCTTT.

This clone came up a few times. The chain combines TRBV6-5 with TRBJ2-5; 8 bases map to TRBD1. The CDR3 runs to 16 residues. V shed 0 bases and J 0 bases; nucleotides not matched to a gene: 3. CDR1 and CDR2 (germline): MNHEY, SVGAGI. The CDR3: CASSYSWTGNQETQYF. CDR3 nucleotide sequence: TGTGCCAGCAGTTACTCCTGGACAGGGAACCAAGAGACCCAGTACTTC.

On this clone itself: Other DNA sequences within the sample encode an identical CDR3. This chain connects TRBV5-1 to TRBJ2-5; either TRBD1 or TRBD2 may supply D (6 bases each). V lost 0 bases, J lost 5 bases, and 14 bases lay in between. The CDR3 sequence is 15 residues long. Germline V gene data show CDR1 as SGHRS and CDR2 as YFSETQ. In DNA, the CDR3 is TGCGCCAGCAGCTTGGTATCTGGGGGGCCCGAGACCCAGTACTTC. It encodes CASSLVSGGPETQYF. The entire variable domain, with the rest obtained from reference TRBV5-1 and TRBJ2-5, is as follows: KAGVTQTPRYLIKTRGQQVTLSCSPISGHRSVSWYQQTPGQGLQFLFEYFSETQRNKGNFPGRFSGRQFSNSRSEMNVSTLELGDSALYLCASSLVSGGPETQYFGPGTRLLVL.

This sequence joins TRBV30 and TRBJ1-1; perhaps TRBD1 as D (5 bases). Germline V gene data show CDR1 as GTSNPN and CDR2 as SVGIG (reference sequence). V lost 4 bases and J lost 1, with 7 bases in between. The CDR3 extends over 12 amino acids. The CDR3 region is CAWTGPNTEAFF. The CDR3 nucleotides read TGTGCCTGGACAGGGCCGAACACTGAAGCTTTCTTT. Complete variable domain (other parts from reference TRBV30 and TRBJ1-1): SQTIHQWPATLVQPVGSPLSLECTVEGTSNPNLYWYRQAAGRGLQLLFYSVGIGQISSEVPQNLSASRPQDRQFILSSKKLLLSDSGFYLCAWTGPNTEAFFGQGTRLTVV.

The chain recombines TRBV5-1 with TRBJ2-1; D is possibly TRBD1 or TRBD2 (6 bases each). Per the germline V gene, CDR1 is SGHRS and CDR2 is YFSETQ. With 5 bases removed from V and 5 bases from J, the gap between germline ends came to 11 bases. CDR3 size: 13 residues. The CDR3: CASSLRGHNEQFF. CDR3 DNA sequence: TGCGCCAGCAGTCTCCGGGGGCACAATGAGCAGTTCTTC. Filled out from reference TRBV5-1 and TRBJ2-1, the complete variable domain reads KAGVTQTPRYLIKTRGQQVTLSCSPISGHRSVSWYQQTPGQGLQFLFEYFSETQRNKGNFPGRFSGRQFSNSRSEMNVSTLELGDSALYLCASSLRGHNEQFFGPGTRLTVL.

This clone turned up a few times. J is TRBJ2-7 and V is TRBV5-6; 10 bases map to TRBD2. The V segment lost 4 bases and the J segment 0 bases; nucleotides outside the gene matches: 10. Germline V CDR1 and CDR2: SGHDT, YYEEEE. This CDR3 has 17 residues. CDR3: CASSGGELAGFSYEQYF. CDR3 bases: TGTGCCAGCAGCGGGGGTGAACTAGCGGGGTTCTCCTACGAGCAGTACTTC.

The V call is TRBV5-6, the J call TRBJ2-1; a possible D gene is TRBD1 (6 bases). V gave up 4 bases and J gave up 2 bases, with 13 bases separating them. Germline lookup yields CDR1 SGHDT and CDR2 YYEEEE. The CDR3 is 15 residues long. CDR3 in amino acids: CASSLPGTTYNEQFF. For the CDR3, the DNA is TGTGCCAGCAGCCTACCCGGGACAACCTACAATGAGCAGTTCTTC.

This rearrangement joins TRBV6-5 to TRBJ1-1; maybe TRBD1 (6 bases). CDR3 length equals 14 residues. Deletions cut 7 bases from V and 7 bases from J, with 19 bases between. Germline V gives CDR1 MNHEY, CDR2 SVGAGI. The CDR3 DNA is TGTGCCAGCACCCTTGGGGGGGGGCGGGTTGAAGCTTTCTTT. Translated: CASTLGGGRVEAFF.

The genes are TRBV24-1 and TRBJ2-1; unclear D gene. Per the germline V gene, CDR1 is KGHDR and CDR2 is SFDVKD. This CDR3 is built from 14 residues. V gave up 4 bases and J gave up 7 bases, with 13 bases separating them. DNA for the CDR3: TGTGCCACCAGTGACCCTGGGCCCGGTAATGAGCAGTTCTTC. Translated, it gives CATSDPGPGNEQFF.

This chain uses TRBV28 with TRBJ2-5; 15 bases align to TRBD2. The CDR3 spans 17 residues. Germline V lookup: CDR1 MDHEN, CDR2 SYDVKM. Trimming at V came to 6 bases and at J to 2 bases, leaving 7 bases not matched to a gene. CDR3 residues: CASSRKGLAGGQETQYF. The DNA of the CDR3 is TGTGCCAGCAGCCGGAAAGGACTAGCGGGGGGGCAAGAGACCCAGTACTTC.

This clone has just one count. The chain combines TRBV7-3 with TRBJ1-1, with D maybe TRBD1 (6 bases). V dropped 5 bases and J dropped 1 base, with 14 bases sitting between them. The CDR3 runs 15 residues. Germline values: CDR1 SGHTA, CDR2 FQGTGA. This chain's CDR3 is CASSPTQGPNTEAFF. Written as DNA, the CDR3 is TGTGCCAGCAGCCCTACACAGGGTCCGAACACTGAAGCTTTCTTT. Combining the CDR3 with reference TRBV7-3 and TRBJ1-1 gives the whole variable domain GAGVSQTPSNKVTEKGKYVELRCDPISGHTALYWYRQSLGQGPEFLIYFQGTGAADDSGLPNDRFFAVRPEGSVSTLKIQRTERGDSAVYLCASSPTQGPNTEAFFGQGTRLTVV.

The rearrangement joins TRBV25-1 to TRBJ1-1; D gene unclear. Trimming removed 3 bases from V and 4 bases from J, with 9 bases in between. The CDR3 runs 13 residues. Looked up from germline, CDR1 is MGHDK and CDR2 is SYGVNS. As DNA, the CDR3 is TGTGCCAGCAGTGATATAGGTTCCACTGAAGCTTTCTTT. Its protein product is CASSDIGSTEAFF.